The 8 T cell receptor beta chains in this list originate from one sample, sequenced in a study of T cells in Graves' hyperthyroidism and ophthalmopathy. Amplified regions were TCR beta CDR3 sequences from RNA transcripts. HTBI primers were used for first-round RT-PCR of the TCR CDR3. MiXCR, run by TCRdb on the multiplex PCR reads, gives a single entry per CDR3 protein. The sample contains about 640,000 distinct CDR3 sequences, roughly 15% of which appear only once. Sequencing input: blood. The source is a woman in her forties or fifties with Graves' ophthalmopathy.

Many counts were recorded for this clonotype. The V and J genes are TRBV11-2 and TRBJ2-1, with D maybe TRBD2 (6 bases). The CDR3 loop spans 15 amino acids. The germline V gene encodes CDR1 SGHAT and CDR2 FQNNGV. Trimming took off 3 bases at V and 1 base at J, with 10 bases between the two ends. CDR3 DNA sequence: TGTGCCAGCAGCTTCTCTCGGGAGTCCTACAATGAGCAGTTCTTC. It codes for CASSFSRESYNEQFF.

The table lists this clonotype with a few counts. The chain employs TRBV20-1 and TRBJ1-4, with TRBD1 matching 9 bases. V lost 1 base, J lost 8 bases, and 11 bases stayed unmatched. Germline CDR1 reads DFQATT; CDR2 reads SNEGSKA (reference sequence). The CDR3 length is 16 residues. The CDR3 reads CSARAPIGTGKEKLFF. Written as DNA, the CDR3 is TGCAGTGCTAGAGCCCCCATCGGGACAGGGAAGGAAAAACTGTTTTTT.

The genes are TRBV6-1 and TRBJ1-2, with 7 positions matching TRBD1. This CDR3 spans 12 amino acids. Trimming removed 10 bases from V and 8 bases from J; junction bases left unmatched: 10. In germline, CDR1 is MNHNS, CDR2 SASEGT. The CDR3 bases are TGTGCCACCAAATTAGGACAGGAAGGCTACACCTTC. Amino acid sequence: CATKLGQEGYTF.

This clonotype has a count of ten or more. CDR3 sequence (DNA): TGTGCCAGCAGCCATTCTATTAAGGCGGGAGTTAAACAAAGTGGCTACAATGAGCAGTTCTTC. It is translated as CASSHSIKAGVKQSGYNEQFF. The chain joins TRBV3-1 to TRBJ2-1, with TRBD2 identical over 7 bases. CDR1 and CDR2 from the germline V gene are LGHDT and YNNKEL (reference sequence). The CDR3 loop spans 21 amino acids. Trimming took 3 bases from V and 3 from J; bases not matched to a gene: 23.

The chain combines TRBV7-9 with TRBJ2-7; 7 bases agree with TRBD1. Losses at the gene ends were 7 bases for V and 3 bases for J; bases not matched to a gene: 6. Germline-derived CDR1 and CDR2 are SEHNR and FQNEAQ (reference sequence). The CDR3 sequence is 13 residues long. This CDR3 reads CASTSGQYYEQYF. In DNA form, the CDR3 reads TGTGCCAGCACCTCGGGACAGTACTACGAGCAGTACTTC.

In its sample, this clonotype was seen many times. V usage is TRBV20-1 and J usage is TRBJ2-1, with D tentatively TRBD2 (6 bases). This CDR3 has 14 residues. Germline CDR1 and CDR2: DFQATT and SNEGSKA (reference sequence). Trimming left V 3 bases short and J 6 bases short, with 15 bases between. CDR3 protein: CSASPLTGGNEQFF. In DNA form, the CDR3 reads TGCAGTGCTAGCCCCCTCACCGGGGGCAATGAGCAGTTCTTC.

This rearrangement joins TRBV14 to TRBJ2-7; TRBD2 agrees at 14 bases. V gave up 4 bases and J gave up 4 bases; unmatched junction bases: 9. The CDR3 runs 17 residues. Germline lookup yields CDR1 SGHDN and CDR2 FVKESK. Here the CDR3 DNA reads TGTGCCAGCAGCCGAGAACCGGGACTAGCGGGAGCGTACGAGCAGTACTTC. It specifies CASSREPGLAGAYEQYF.

The V and J genes are TRBV27 and TRBJ1-2, with D hard to call. V was clipped by 6 bases and J by 8 bases, with 19 bases between them. The CDR3 covers 14 residues. Germline V gene sequence: CDR1 MNHEY, CDR2 SMNVEV (reference sequence). The chain's CDR3 is CASSPGPLGRGYTF. The DNA for the CDR3 is TGTGCCAGCAGCCCCGGGCCCCTCGGAAGGGGCTACACCTTC.